This is a list of T cell receptor beta chains from one sample in a study of cytomegalovirus exposure and HLA in healthy donors. Sequencing used immunoSEQ multiplex PCR; TCRdb keeps in-frame clones, though not all of them. The sample carries around 190,000 clones, around 80% recorded once. Sequenced material: PBMCs. The origin of the receptors is a woman aged 25 to 39 in good health and CMV-seropositive. CDR3s include the opening cysteine and the closing phenylalanine or tryptophan. The order of the fields is D gene, clone size, V gene, J gene, CDR3 length, CDR3 protein, CDR3 DNA. D genes are given only for firm matches. Size is omitted from some rows. Given values are once, few, many or a class for expanded clones.

d_call: TRBD2
clone_size: NA
v_call: TRBV5-5
j_call: TRBJ2-3
cdr3_length: 16
cdr3_aa: CASLTGTSGDTDTQYF
cdr3_nt: TGTGCCAGCCTAACCGGGACTAGCGGCGACACAGATACGCAGTATTTT

d_call: NA
clone_size: once
v_call: TRBV5-4
j_call: TRBJ2-3
cdr3_length: 16
cdr3_aa: CASSLGAGDSTDTQYF
cdr3_nt: TGTGCCAGCAGCTTGGGAGCCGGAGATAGCACAGATACGCAGTATTTT

d_call: TRBD1
clone_size: NA
v_call: TRBV4-2
j_call: TRBJ1-1
cdr3_length: 16
cdr3_aa: CASSQVGQASNTEAFF
cdr3_nt: TGTGCCAGCAGCCAAGTGGGACAGGCATCGAACACTGAAGCTTTCTTT

d_call: NA
clone_size: once
v_call: TRBV5-4
j_call: TRBJ1-2
cdr3_length: 16
cdr3_aa: CASSSVPGDANYGYTF
cdr3_nt: TGTGCCAGCAGCTCAGTCCCAGGGGATGCTAACTATGGCTACACCTTC

d_call: NA
clone_size: NA
v_call: TRBV6-1
j_call: TRBJ2-7
cdr3_length: 14
cdr3_aa: CASSELDFTYEQYF
cdr3_nt: TGTGCCAGCAGTGAACTCGACTTCACCTACGAGCAGTACTTC

d_call: TRBD1
clone_size: NA
v_call: TRBV11-3
j_call: TRBJ2-5
cdr3_length: 16
cdr3_aa: CASSSAQDRGQETQYF
cdr3_nt: TGTGCCAGCAGCTCGGCCCAGGACAGGGGCCAAGAGACCCAGTACTTC

d_call: TRBD2
clone_size: NA
v_call: TRBV11-3
j_call: TRBJ2-7
cdr3_length: 15
cdr3_aa: CASSSLAGYVDEQYF
cdr3_nt: TGTGCCAGCAGCTCATTAGCGGGATACGTCGACGAGCAGTACTTC

d_call: TRBD2
clone_size: few
v_call: TRBV7-6
j_call: TRBJ2-2
cdr3_length: 17
cdr3_aa: CASFPLAGGPITGELFF
cdr3_nt: TGTGCCAGCTTCCCCTTGGCGGGGGGGCCGATCACCGGGGAGCTGTTTTTT

d_call: NA
clone_size: few
v_call: TRBV11-2
j_call: TRBJ1-1
cdr3_length: 16
cdr3_aa: CASSLTSGVLFAEAFF
cdr3_nt: TGTGCCAGCAGCTTGACATCGGGGGTTTTGTTTGCTGAAGCTTTCTTT

d_call: NA
clone_size: NA
v_call: TRBV29-1
j_call: TRBJ1-1
cdr3_length: 14
cdr3_aa: CSVEEGGGNTEAFF
cdr3_nt: TGCAGCGTTGAAGAGGGGGGGGGTAACACTGAAGCTTTCTTT

d_call: NA
clone_size: NA
v_call: TRBV7-8
j_call: TRBJ1-1
cdr3_length: 14
cdr3_aa: CASSLGGVRTEAFF
cdr3_nt: TGTGCCAGCAGCTTAGGAGGCGTAAGAACTGAAGCTTTCTTT

d_call: NA
clone_size: NA
v_call: TRBV4-1
j_call: TRBJ1-6
cdr3_length: 14
cdr3_aa: CASSQAGVNSPLHF
cdr3_nt: TGCGCCAGCAGCCAGGCAGGGGTGAATTCACCCCTCCACTTT

d_call: NA
clone_size: NA
v_call: TRBV2
j_call: TRBJ2-7
cdr3_length: 15
cdr3_aa: CASNQGGLRFYEQYF
cdr3_nt: TGTGCCAGCAACCAAGGAGGGTTGAGGTTCTACGAGCAGTACTTC

d_call: NA
clone_size: NA
v_call: TRBV6-5
j_call: TRBJ2-7
cdr3_length: 14
cdr3_aa: CASSIRVNSYEQYF
cdr3_nt: TGTGCCAGCTCCATCCGGGTGAACTCCTACGAGCAGTACTTC

d_call: NA
clone_size: NA
v_call: TRBV6-5
j_call: TRBJ1-2
cdr3_length: 11
cdr3_aa: CASRSNYGYTF
cdr3_nt: TGTGCCAGCAGAAGCAACTATGGCTACACCTTC

d_call: TRBD1
clone_size: NA
v_call: TRBV5-1
j_call: TRBJ1-4
cdr3_length: 15
cdr3_aa: CASKLGTGVNEKLFF
cdr3_nt: TGCGCCAGCAAGCTTGGTACAGGGGTTAATGAAAAACTGTTTTTT

d_call: NA
clone_size: NA
v_call: TRBV4-1
j_call: TRBJ2-4
cdr3_length: 19
cdr3_aa: CASSQGGGLRSLAKNIQYF
cdr3_nt: TGCGCCAGCAGCCAAGGAGGAGGGCTCAGATCCCTAGCCAAAAACATTCAGTACTTC

d_call: TRBD2
clone_size: NA
v_call: TRBV4-3
j_call: TRBJ2-7
cdr3_length: 17
cdr3_aa: CASSQDRASGRSYEQYF
cdr3_nt: TGCGCCAGCAGCCAAGATCGGGCTAGCGGGAGATCCTACGAGCAGTACTTC

d_call: TRBD1
clone_size: NA
v_call: TRBV6-5
j_call: TRBJ2-5
cdr3_length: 15
cdr3_aa: CASSYTSGGQETQYF
cdr3_nt: TGTGCCAGCAGTTATACATCAGGGGGCCAAGAGACCCAGTACTTC

d_call: TRBD1
clone_size: NA
v_call: TRBV15
j_call: TRBJ2-7
cdr3_length: 15
cdr3_aa: CATSRDFGTDYEQYF
cdr3_nt: TGTGCCACCAGCAGAGATTTCGGGACAGACTACGAGCAGTACTTC

d_call: TRBD2
clone_size: NA
v_call: TRBV7-2
j_call: TRBJ2-3
cdr3_length: 14
cdr3_aa: CASSLGGESDTQYF
cdr3_nt: TGTGCCAGCAGCTTGGGGGGGGAGTCAGATACGCAGTATTTT

d_call: NA
clone_size: NA
v_call: TRBV2
j_call: TRBJ1-3
cdr3_length: 14
cdr3_aa: CASSESSSGNTIYF
cdr3_nt: TGTGCCAGCAGTGAGTCCAGCTCTGGAAACACCATATATTTT

d_call: TRBD1
clone_size: NA
v_call: TRBV5-1
j_call: TRBJ1-2
cdr3_length: 14
cdr3_aa: CASSTGQGADGYTF
cdr3_nt: TGCGCCAGCAGCACTGGACAGGGGGCGGATGGCTACACCTTC

d_call: NA
clone_size: few
v_call: TRBV4-1
j_call: TRBJ1-2
cdr3_length: 15
cdr3_aa: CASSQASGMIYGYTF
cdr3_nt: TGCGCCAGCAGCCAAGCATCAGGGATGATCTATGGCTACACCTTC

d_call: TRBD2
clone_size: NA
v_call: TRBV11-2
j_call: TRBJ2-1
cdr3_length: 16
cdr3_aa: CASSPRTSGGEYEQFF
cdr3_nt: TGTGCCAGCAGCCCCAGGACTAGCGGGGGGGAGTATGAGCAGTTCTTC

d_call: TRBD1
clone_size: once
v_call: TRBV5-1
j_call: TRBJ2-3
cdr3_length: 15
cdr3_aa: CASSPTTGGADTQYF
cdr3_nt: TGCGCCAGCAGCCCGACGACAGGGGGGGCAGATACGCAGTATTTT

d_call: NA
clone_size: NA
v_call: TRBV15
j_call: TRBJ1-1
cdr3_length: 13
cdr3_aa: CATSRERQAGAFF
cdr3_nt: TGTGCCACCAGCAGAGAACGACAGGCGGGAGCTTTCTTT

d_call: TRBD2
clone_size: NA
v_call: TRBV18
j_call: TRBJ2-3
cdr3_length: 18
cdr3_aa: CASSLRATSGTSTDTQYF
cdr3_nt: TGTGCCAGCTCACTAAGGGCGACTAGCGGGACTAGCACAGATACGCAGTATTTT

d_call: NA
clone_size: NA
v_call: TRBV13
j_call: TRBJ2-3
cdr3_length: 15
cdr3_aa: CASSPGGPTPYTQYF
cdr3_nt: TGTGCCAGCAGCCCCGGGGGGCCGACCCCCTATACGCAGTATTTT